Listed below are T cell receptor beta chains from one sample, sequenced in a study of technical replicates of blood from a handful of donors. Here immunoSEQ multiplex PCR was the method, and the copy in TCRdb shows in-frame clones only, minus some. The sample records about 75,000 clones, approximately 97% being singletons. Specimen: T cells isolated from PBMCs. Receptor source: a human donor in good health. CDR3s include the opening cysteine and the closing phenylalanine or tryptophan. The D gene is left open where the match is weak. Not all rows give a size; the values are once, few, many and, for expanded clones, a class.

CDR3 DNA: TGCGCCAGCAGCCGGGGACTAAACGGGGAGCTGTTTTTT; CDR3 protein: CASSRGLNGELFF; clone size: -; J gene: TRBJ2-2; D gene: TRBD2; V gene: TRBV4-1
CDR3 DNA: TGTGCCAGCACAGGTCGTAAGGCCTACGAGCAGTACTTC; CDR3 protein: CASTGRKAYEQYF; clone size: -; J gene: TRBJ2-7; D gene: -; V gene: TRBV6-1
CDR3 DNA: TGTGCCATCAGTGATACTAGCGGGAACTACAATGAGCAGTTCTTC; CDR3 protein: CAISDTSGNYNEQFF; clone size: -; J gene: TRBJ2-1; D gene: TRBD2; V gene: TRBV10-3
CDR3 DNA: TGTGCCAGCATTCGGGACAGAGGCACAGATACGCAGTATTTT; CDR3 protein: CASIRDRGTDTQYF; clone size: -; J gene: TRBJ2-3; D gene: TRBD1; V gene: TRBV6-1
CDR3 DNA: TGTGCCAGTAGTCAAGGACTCAGTCAGCCCCAGCATTTT; CDR3 protein: CASSQGLSQPQHF; clone size: few; J gene: TRBJ1-5; D gene: -; V gene: TRBV19
CDR3 DNA: TGTGCCAGCAGCCCCACGGCCCTTCGACAGAACACTGAAGCTTTCTTT; CDR3 protein: CASSPTALRQNTEAFF; clone size: -; J gene: TRBJ1-1; D gene: -; V gene: TRBV7-9
CDR3 DNA: TGTGCCTGGAGTAGCAACCAAGAGACCCAGTACTTC; CDR3 protein: CAWSSNQETQYF; clone size: -; J gene: TRBJ2-5; D gene: -; V gene: TRBV30
CDR3 DNA: TGTGCCAGCAGCTTCTCAGGGGGTTCAACCGGGGAGCTGTTTTTT; CDR3 protein: CASSFSGGSTGELFF; clone size: -; J gene: TRBJ2-2; D gene: TRBD1; V gene: TRBV7-9
CDR3 DNA: TGTGCCAGCAGCCAAATGGGCAGGGGAAGCTATGGCTACACCTTC; CDR3 protein: CASSQMGRGSYGYTF; clone size: -; J gene: TRBJ1-2; D gene: -; V gene: TRBV6-5
CDR3 DNA: TGCGCCAGCAGCTTGGTCGGGGGGGGATCCTACGAGCAGTACTTC; CDR3 protein: CASSLVGGGSYEQYF; clone size: -; J gene: TRBJ2-7; D gene: TRBD2; V gene: TRBV5-1
CDR3 DNA: TGTGCCAGCAGCCTACACAGCAACTCCTACGAGCAGTACTTC; CDR3 protein: CASSLHSNSYEQYF; clone size: -; J gene: TRBJ2-7; D gene: -; V gene: TRBV11-2
CDR3 DNA: TGTGCCATCCGGGCGGGGTGGGCAGAGACCCAGTACTTC; CDR3 protein: CAIRAGWAETQYF; clone size: -; J gene: TRBJ2-5; D gene: -; V gene: TRBV10-3
CDR3 DNA: TGTGCCAGCTGGAAAGGGGGCATCGAGACCCAGTACTTC; CDR3 protein: CASWKGGIETQYF; clone size: -; J gene: TRBJ2-5; D gene: TRBD1; V gene: TRBV5-4
CDR3 DNA: TGTGCCAGCAGTGAAGCGTGGCTAGCTTCCAATGAGCAGTTCTTC; CDR3 protein: CASSEAWLASNEQFF; clone size: -; J gene: TRBJ2-1; D gene: -; V gene: TRBV6-1
CDR3 DNA: TGCGCCAGCCAGTATCGGGCAGGGGATAATTCACCCCTCCACTTT; CDR3 protein: CASQYRAGDNSPLHF; clone size: -; J gene: TRBJ1-6; D gene: -; V gene: TRBV5-1
CDR3 DNA: TGCGCCAGCAGCTCCGGTACCAATCAGCCCCAGCATTTT; CDR3 protein: CASSSGTNQPQHF; clone size: -; J gene: TRBJ1-5; D gene: -; V gene: TRBV5-1
CDR3 DNA: TGTGCCAGCAGCAAAGCGTTACGGGTCTATGGCTACACCTTC; CDR3 protein: CASSKALRVYGYTF; clone size: -; J gene: TRBJ1-2; D gene: -; V gene: TRBV21-1
CDR3 DNA: TGTGCCAGCTCACCCAGGGGTAATGAAAAACTGTTTTTT; CDR3 protein: CASSPRGNEKLFF; clone size: -; J gene: TRBJ1-4; D gene: -; V gene: TRBV18
CDR3 DNA: TGTGCCAGCAGCTTAGATCCAGCGAAGGAGACCCAGTACTTC; CDR3 protein: CASSLDPAKETQYF; clone size: -; J gene: TRBJ2-5; D gene: -; V gene: TRBV11-2
CDR3 DNA: TGCGCCAGCAGTGCCACAGGGCCCACTGAAGCTTTCTTT; CDR3 protein: CASSATGPTEAFF; clone size: -; J gene: TRBJ1-1; D gene: -; V gene: TRBV10-1
CDR3 DNA: TGCGCCAGCACCGGACAGGGCGTGACTCTCGGGGAGCTGTTTTTT; CDR3 protein: CASTGQGVTLGELFF; clone size: -; J gene: TRBJ2-2; D gene: TRBD1; V gene: TRBV4-1
CDR3 DNA: TGCGCCAGCAGCCCGGCTCGACGGGACAATGAGCAGTTCTTC; CDR3 protein: CASSPARRDNEQFF; clone size: -; J gene: TRBJ2-1; D gene: -; V gene: TRBV5-1
CDR3 DNA: TGCGCCAGCAGCTTGCGGGGGTCAAGCTCCTACAATGAGCAGTTCTTC; CDR3 protein: CASSLRGSSSYNEQFF; clone size: -; J gene: TRBJ2-1; D gene: -; V gene: TRBV5-1
CDR3 DNA: TGTGCCAGCAGTTACCGGGGGGGGACAGATACGCAGTATTTT; CDR3 protein: CASSYRGGTDTQYF; clone size: -; J gene: TRBJ2-3; D gene: TRBD2; V gene: TRBV6-7
CDR3 DNA: TGTGCCAGCAGAACGGGACAGGGAATGTACTATGGCTACACCTTC; CDR3 protein: CASRTGQGMYYGYTF; clone size: -; J gene: TRBJ1-2; D gene: TRBD1; V gene: TRBV6-5
CDR3 DNA: TGTGCCAGCACCGTTTTTGGAGGCTCCTACGAGCAGTACTTC; CDR3 protein: CASTVFGGSYEQYF; clone size: -; J gene: TRBJ2-7; D gene: -; V gene: TRBV6-5
CDR3 DNA: TGTGCCAGCAGCTTCGACTCCTCGGGGGAGCAGTACTTC; CDR3 protein: CASSFDSSGEQYF; clone size: -; J gene: TRBJ2-7; D gene: -; V gene: TRBV2
CDR3 DNA: TGTGCCAGCAGCCTCCGGGACTTCGCCAAAAACATTCAGTACTTC; CDR3 protein: CASSLRDFAKNIQYF; clone size: -; J gene: TRBJ2-4; D gene: -; V gene: TRBV9
CDR3 DNA: TGTGCCAGCAGTTTAGCTTCCGGTTATAACTATGGCTACACCTTC; CDR3 protein: CASSLASGYNYGYTF; clone size: -; J gene: TRBJ1-2; D gene: -; V gene: TRBV27
CDR3 DNA: TGCAGCGTTGTCGCCCGGGACACCGCTCCCTACGAGCAGTACTTC; CDR3 protein: CSVVARDTAPYEQYF; clone size: -; J gene: TRBJ2-7; D gene: -; V gene: TRBV29-1
CDR3 DNA: TGTGCCAGCACCAAAGGAAGTCTAGCGGCGCCCTACGAGCAGTACTTC; CDR3 protein: CASTKGSLAAPYEQYF; clone size: once; J gene: TRBJ2-7; D gene: TRBD2; V gene: TRBV28
CDR3 DNA: TGTGCCAGCAGTGATAGCAGGGGATCCTACGAGCAGTACTTC; CDR3 protein: CASSDSRGSYEQYF; clone size: -; J gene: TRBJ2-7; D gene: -; V gene: TRBV25-1
CDR3 DNA: TGTGCCAGCAGTTTATCGGGAGTTCAGCCCCAGCATTTT; CDR3 protein: CASSLSGVQPQHF; clone size: once; J gene: TRBJ1-5; D gene: -; V gene: TRBV28
CDR3 DNA: TGTGCCAGCAGTTCCGGGACAGGGGTATACGAGCAGTACTTC; CDR3 protein: CASSSGTGVYEQYF; clone size: -; J gene: TRBJ2-7; D gene: TRBD1; V gene: TRBV28
CDR3 DNA: TGTGCCAGCAGCTACGGGACAGGGGGCAGACTGTTTTTT; CDR3 protein: CASSYGTGGRLFF; clone size: -; J gene: TRBJ1-4; D gene: TRBD1; V gene: TRBV5-6
CDR3 DNA: TGTGCCAGCAGCTCGGGACTACTTCAAGAGACCCAGTACTTC; CDR3 protein: CASSSGLLQETQYF; clone size: -; J gene: TRBJ2-5; D gene: TRBD2; V gene: TRBV11-1
CDR3 DNA: TGTGCCAGCAGCATAGGGGGCCTAGCGGGGGACCAAGAGACCCAGTACTTC; CDR3 protein: CASSIGGLAGDQETQYF; clone size: -; J gene: TRBJ2-5; D gene: TRBD2; V gene: TRBV9
CDR3 DNA: TGTGCCAGCAGACCCTCTAGCGTGGGGGGAGGGAAGCAGTACTTC; CDR3 protein: CASRPSSVGGGKQYF; clone size: -; J gene: TRBJ2-7; D gene: TRBD2; V gene: TRBV6-1
CDR3 DNA: TGTGCCAGCAGCCGGGGTGATGGACAGGGCGCAAATTCACCCCTCCACTTT; CDR3 protein: CASSRGDGQGANSPLHF; clone size: -; J gene: TRBJ1-6; D gene: TRBD1; V gene: TRBV9